This TCR beta chain comes out of a study of cytomegalovirus exposure and HLA in healthy donors. This clone was detected only once. Its antigen is still unknown. Use of 60 Vbeta and 13 Jbeta primers characterized the PCR. The repertoire was sequenced with immunoSEQ multiplex PCR; TCRdb's copy has only in-frame clones and lacks some. The table records about 190,000 clones, around 79% of them present only once. V was pared by 5 bases and J by 11 bases, with 18 bases between. Germline V CDR1 and CDR2: KGHSH, LQKENI. The CDR3 spans 13 residues. Points from the study as a whole: Cytomegalovirus association was assigned to approximately 160 TCR beta chains. The number of N-insertions in an Asian-associated ancestry cluster was reportedly below the roughly 670-donor mean in a later analysis.

The chain uses TRBV18 and TRBJ1-1; D ambiguous. Sequencing was carried out using PBMCs. The origin of this receptor is a woman aged 45-65 years in good health and CMV-seronegative. CDR3 coding DNA: TGTGCCAGCTCAATACTCGATTTAACGGGGGCTTTCTTT. Protein: CASSILDLTGAFF.